Presented here are 8 T cell receptor beta chains from one specimen sequenced in a study of T cells in Graves' hyperthyroidism and ophthalmopathy (dated 2019 in TCRdb). The library was obtained by multiplex PCR. The run used an Illumina HiSeq 2000. The TCR beta CDR3 regions were amplified from the RNA transcripts. The TCR CDR3 was subjected to a first round of RT-PCR using the HTBI primer set and the Qiagen OneStep RT-PCR kit. TCRdb cleaned the public reads at Q25 with fastp, built clones with MiXCR and kept in-frame beta chains. Each CDR3 protein gets just one entry, which takes the most common genes and DNA from the rows behind it. Here the sample has some 510,000 distinct CDR3 sequences; under 60% occur a single time. Approximately 8.2% of the sample is in the top ten clones. The sample taken for sequencing was peripheral blood or thyroid tissue (not recorded which). The receptors here all came from a woman aged 18-35 years with Graves' hyperthyroidism. Donor details come from another sample of the same person, matched by shared clones.

The chain couples TRBV20-1 to TRBJ2-5; D ambiguous. This CDR3 comprises 12 residues. Trimming shortened V by 5 bases and J by 0 bases, and 7 bases separated the two germline ends. In germline, CDR1 is DFQATT, CDR2 SNEGSKA (reference sequence). The CDR3 spells CSAGENQETQYF. DNA for the CDR3: TGCAGTGCTGGGGAAAACCAAGAGACCCAGTACTTC.

This clonotype was picked up many times. This rearrangement joins TRBV7-2 to TRBJ1-5; unclear D gene. Trimming removed 1 base from V and 7 bases from J, with 8 bases in between. Germline V gene lookup returns CDR1 SGHTA and CDR2 FQGNSA. The CDR3 loop spans 13 amino acids. The CDR3 loop reads CASSLDVGQPQHF. Here the CDR3 DNA reads TGTGCCAGCAGCTTAGATGTCGGACAGCCCCAGCATTTT.

This clonotype was seen only a few times. The chain links TRBV10-3 to TRBJ1-1; the match to TRBD1 covers 8 bases. This CDR3 contains 14 residues. Per the germline V gene, CDR1 is ENHRY and CDR2 is SYGVKD. The ends lost 10 bases at V and 1 base at J; junction bases unmatched: 8. Here the CDR3 reads CATQGADSNTEAFF. The CDR3 nucleotides are TGTGCCACTCAGGGGGCTGATTCGAACACTGAAGCTTTCTTT.

This clonotype was observed a handful of times. The V and J genes are TRBV7-9 and TRBJ2-7; 8 bases line up with TRBD2. CDR1 and CDR2 (germline): SEHNR, FQNEAQ (reference sequence). Unmatched junction bases numbered 11, after V lost 6 bases and J lost 4 bases. This CDR3 is 15 amino acids long. The CDR3 nucleotides are TGTGCCAGCAGTAGGACCGGGACTAGTTTGTACGAGCAGTACTTC. Its protein product is CASSRTGTSLYEQYF.

Sample share makes this clonotype medium-sized. The chain joins TRBV7-2 to TRBJ1-1; D is uncertain. This CDR3 contains 13 residues. CDR1 and CDR2 (germline): SGHTA, FQGNSA. Deletions cut 5 bases from V and 12 bases from J, with 19 bases between. CDR3 nucleotide sequence: TGTGCCAGCAGCAAATCCGGCACCGTTGGTACTTTCTTT. It yields the protein CASSKSGTVGTFF.

For this clonotype: The DNA is left out, because the CDR3 cannot be placed on it with certainty; the CDR3 is given as TCRdb lists it. The rearrangement uses TRBV15 and TRBJ1-4; the table assigns TRBD1, which was not confirmed against the DNA. Per the germline V gene, CDR1 is LNHNV and CDR2 is YYDKDF (reference sequence). From its first to its last residue, the CDR3 has 18 amino acids. The CDR3 region is CATSGRVAYGYTFEKLFF.

The chain couples TRBV15 to TRBJ2-5; perhaps TRBD1 as D (5 bases). Germline V gene sequence: CDR1 LNHNV, CDR2 YYDKDF (reference sequence). This CDR3 is built from 11 residues. CDR3 in amino acids: CARGRAETQYF. Here the CDR3 DNA reads TGTGCTAGGGGCCGAGCTGAGACCCAGTACTTC.

The V gene is TRBV7-9, the J gene TRBJ2-7; D is perhaps TRBD2 (6 bases). The CDR3 runs to 16 residues. The germline V gene encodes CDR1 SEHNR and CDR2 FQNEAQ (reference sequence). Trimming removed 6 bases at V and 2 bases at J, with 20 bases between. The CDR3 loop reads CASSSTPGTGAYEQYF. CDR3 nucleotide sequence: TGTGCCAGCAGTTCAACTCCCGGGACTGGAGCCTACGAGCAGTACTTC. Combining the CDR3 with reference TRBV7-9 and TRBJ2-7 gives the whole variable domain DTGVSQNPRHKITKRGQNVTFRCDPISEHNRLYWYRQTLGQGPEFLTYFQNEAQLEKSRLLSDRFSAERPKGSFSTLEIQRTEQGDSAMYLCASSSTPGTGAYEQYFGPGTRLTVT.